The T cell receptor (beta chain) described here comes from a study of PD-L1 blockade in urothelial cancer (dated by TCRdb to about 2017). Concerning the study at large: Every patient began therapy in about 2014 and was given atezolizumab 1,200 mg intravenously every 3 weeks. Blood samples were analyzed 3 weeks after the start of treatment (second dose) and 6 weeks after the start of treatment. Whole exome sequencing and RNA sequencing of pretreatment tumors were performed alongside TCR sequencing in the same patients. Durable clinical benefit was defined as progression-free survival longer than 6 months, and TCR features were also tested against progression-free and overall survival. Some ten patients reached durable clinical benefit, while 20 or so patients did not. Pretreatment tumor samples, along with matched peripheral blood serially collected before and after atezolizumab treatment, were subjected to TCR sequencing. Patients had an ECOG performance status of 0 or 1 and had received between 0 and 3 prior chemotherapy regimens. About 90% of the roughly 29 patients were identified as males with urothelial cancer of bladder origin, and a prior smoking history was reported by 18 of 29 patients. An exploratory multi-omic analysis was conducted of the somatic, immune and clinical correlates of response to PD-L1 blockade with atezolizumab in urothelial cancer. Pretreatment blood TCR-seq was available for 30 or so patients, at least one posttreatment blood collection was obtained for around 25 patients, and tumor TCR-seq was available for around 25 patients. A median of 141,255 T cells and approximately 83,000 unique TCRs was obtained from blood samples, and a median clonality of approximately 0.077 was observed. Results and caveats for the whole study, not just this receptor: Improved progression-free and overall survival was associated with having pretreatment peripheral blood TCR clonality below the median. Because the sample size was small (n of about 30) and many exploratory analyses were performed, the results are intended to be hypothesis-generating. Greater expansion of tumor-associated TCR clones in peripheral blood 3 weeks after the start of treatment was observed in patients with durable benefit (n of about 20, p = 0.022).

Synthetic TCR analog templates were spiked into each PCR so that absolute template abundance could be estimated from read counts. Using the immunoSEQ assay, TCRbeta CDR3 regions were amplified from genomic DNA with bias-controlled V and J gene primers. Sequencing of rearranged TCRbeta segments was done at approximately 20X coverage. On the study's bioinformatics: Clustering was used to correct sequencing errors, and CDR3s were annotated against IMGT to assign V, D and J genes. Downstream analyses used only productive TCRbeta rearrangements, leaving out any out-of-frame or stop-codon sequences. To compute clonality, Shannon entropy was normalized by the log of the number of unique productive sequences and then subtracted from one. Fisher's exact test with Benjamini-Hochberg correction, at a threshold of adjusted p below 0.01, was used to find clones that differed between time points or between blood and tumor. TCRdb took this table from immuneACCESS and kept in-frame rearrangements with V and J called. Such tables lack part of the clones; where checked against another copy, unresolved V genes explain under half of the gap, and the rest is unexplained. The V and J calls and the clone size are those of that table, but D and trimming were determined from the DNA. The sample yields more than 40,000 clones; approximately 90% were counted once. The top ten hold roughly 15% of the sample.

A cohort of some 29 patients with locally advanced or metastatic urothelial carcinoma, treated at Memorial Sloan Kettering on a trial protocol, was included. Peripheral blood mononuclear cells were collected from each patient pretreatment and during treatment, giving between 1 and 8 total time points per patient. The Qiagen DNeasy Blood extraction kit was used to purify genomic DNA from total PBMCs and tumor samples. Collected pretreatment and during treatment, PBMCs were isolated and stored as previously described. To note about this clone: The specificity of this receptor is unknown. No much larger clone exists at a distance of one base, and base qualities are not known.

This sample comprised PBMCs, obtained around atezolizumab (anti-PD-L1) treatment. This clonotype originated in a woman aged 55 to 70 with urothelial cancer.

In nucleotides, the sequence is TGCGCCAGCACCCAGGGAATCGGAAATTCACCCCTCCACTTT. Its product reads: CASTQGIGNSPLHF. This sequence uses TRBV10-2 and TRBJ1-6; 5 matching bases give a weak D call of TRBD1. V is pared back by 7 bases and J by 7 bases, with 14 bases lying between the germline termini. Sequences WSHSY (CDR1) and SAAADI (CDR2) are obtained from the germline V gene. The CDR3 runs 14 amino acids, cysteine and phenylalanine included. This entry keeps only the CDR3 DNA: 42 bases, framed from base 1.